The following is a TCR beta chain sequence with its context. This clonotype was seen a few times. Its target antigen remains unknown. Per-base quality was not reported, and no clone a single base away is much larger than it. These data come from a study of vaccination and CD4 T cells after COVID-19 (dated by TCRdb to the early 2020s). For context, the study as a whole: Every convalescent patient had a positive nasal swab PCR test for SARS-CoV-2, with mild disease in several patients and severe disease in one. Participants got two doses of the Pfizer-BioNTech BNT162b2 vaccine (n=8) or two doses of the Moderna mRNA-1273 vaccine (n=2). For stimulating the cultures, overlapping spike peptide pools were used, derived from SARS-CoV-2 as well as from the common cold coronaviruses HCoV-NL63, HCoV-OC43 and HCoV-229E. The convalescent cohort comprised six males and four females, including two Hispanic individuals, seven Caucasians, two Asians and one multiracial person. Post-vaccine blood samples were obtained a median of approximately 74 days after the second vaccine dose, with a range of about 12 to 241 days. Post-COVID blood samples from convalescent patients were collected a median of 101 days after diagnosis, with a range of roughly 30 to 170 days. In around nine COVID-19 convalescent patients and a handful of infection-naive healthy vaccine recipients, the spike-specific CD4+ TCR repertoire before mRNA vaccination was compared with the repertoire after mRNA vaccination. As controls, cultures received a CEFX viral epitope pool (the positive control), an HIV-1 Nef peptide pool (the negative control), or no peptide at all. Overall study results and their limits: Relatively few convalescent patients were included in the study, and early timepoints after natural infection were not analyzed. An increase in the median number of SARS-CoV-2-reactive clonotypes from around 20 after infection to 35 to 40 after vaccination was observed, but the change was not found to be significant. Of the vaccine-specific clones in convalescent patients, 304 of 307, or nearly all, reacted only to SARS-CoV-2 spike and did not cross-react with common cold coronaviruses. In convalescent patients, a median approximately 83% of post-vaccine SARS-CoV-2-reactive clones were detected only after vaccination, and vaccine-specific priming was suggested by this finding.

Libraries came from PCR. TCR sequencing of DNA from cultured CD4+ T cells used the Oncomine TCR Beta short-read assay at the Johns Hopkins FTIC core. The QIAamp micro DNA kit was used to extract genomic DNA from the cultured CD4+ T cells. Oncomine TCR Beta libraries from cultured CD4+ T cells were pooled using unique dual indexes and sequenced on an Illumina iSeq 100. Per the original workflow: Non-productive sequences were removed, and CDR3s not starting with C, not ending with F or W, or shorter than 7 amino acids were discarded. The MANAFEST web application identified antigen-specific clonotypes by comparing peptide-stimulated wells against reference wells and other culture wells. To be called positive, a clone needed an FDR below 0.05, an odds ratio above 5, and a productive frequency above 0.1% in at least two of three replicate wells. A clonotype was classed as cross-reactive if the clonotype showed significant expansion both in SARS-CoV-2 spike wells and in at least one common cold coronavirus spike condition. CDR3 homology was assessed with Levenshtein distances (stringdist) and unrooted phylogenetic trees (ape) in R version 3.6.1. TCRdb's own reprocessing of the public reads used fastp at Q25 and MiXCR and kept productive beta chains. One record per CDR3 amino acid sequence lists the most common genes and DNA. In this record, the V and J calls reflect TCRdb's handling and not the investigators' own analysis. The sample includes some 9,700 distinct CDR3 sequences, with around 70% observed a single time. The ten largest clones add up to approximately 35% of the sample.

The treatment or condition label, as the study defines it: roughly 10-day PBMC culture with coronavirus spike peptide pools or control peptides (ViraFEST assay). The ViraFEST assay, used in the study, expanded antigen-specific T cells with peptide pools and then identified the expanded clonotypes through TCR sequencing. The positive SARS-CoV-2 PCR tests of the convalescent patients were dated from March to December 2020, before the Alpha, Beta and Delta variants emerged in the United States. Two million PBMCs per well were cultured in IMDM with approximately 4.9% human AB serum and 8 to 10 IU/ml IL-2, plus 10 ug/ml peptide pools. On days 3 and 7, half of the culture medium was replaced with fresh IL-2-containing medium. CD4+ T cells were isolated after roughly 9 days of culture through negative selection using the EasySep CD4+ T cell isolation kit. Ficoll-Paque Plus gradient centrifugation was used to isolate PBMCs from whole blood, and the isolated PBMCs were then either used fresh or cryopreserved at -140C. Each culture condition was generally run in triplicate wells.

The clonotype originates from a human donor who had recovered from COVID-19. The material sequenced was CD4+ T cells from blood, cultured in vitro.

The CDR3 reads CSGTRLKVGELFF. In nucleotides, the sequence is TGCAGCGGGACACGCCTAAAGGTCGGGGAGCTGTTTTTT. The sequence joins TRBV20-1 to TRBJ2-2; the D gene is possibly TRBD1, with 6 bases matching. Counted from cysteine to phenylalanine, this CDR3 has 13 amino acids. The DNA shown is the 39-base CDR3, in frame from base 1. Sequences DFQATT (CDR1) and SNEGSKA (CDR2) are obtained from the germline V gene (reference sequence).